These 26 T cell receptor beta chains came from one sample sequenced in a study of blood T cell repertoires in COVID-19. Profiling relied on immunoSEQ multiplex PCR, and the TCRdb table lists in-frame clones only, not all of them. The sample has fewer than 700,000 clones; roughly 91% are singletons. What was sequenced was peripheral blood. Source of these receptors: a woman aged 45-60 years with COVID-19, enrolled during active disease.

The chain recombines TRBV12-3 or TRBV12-4 with TRBJ1-5; D is possibly TRBD1 (5 bases). CDR3 size: 13 residues. Between the trimmed V and J ends, which lost 4 bases and 4 bases, there was a span of 8 bases. This CDR3 reads CASSSDTNQPQHF. CDR3 bases: TGTGCCAGCAGTTCGGACACAAATCAGCCCCAGCATTTT.

This clone turned up a few times. The junction departs from germline at one end; a sequencing error may be responsible. The V and J genes are TRBV5-6 and TRBJ1-2, with D possibly TRBD1 on 5 matching bases. CDR3 length: 11 amino acids. Germline V gene lookup returns CDR1 SGHDT and CDR2 YYEEEE. The CDR3 loop is CASSSWEGPAF. CDR3 coding DNA: TGTGCCAGCAGTTCGTGGGAGGGGCCAGCCTTC.

CDR3 region: CATSREDRHEQYF. DNA for the CDR3: TGTGCCACCAGCAGGGAGGACAGACACGAGCAGTACTTC. The V gene is TRBV15, the J gene TRBJ2-7, with D perhaps matching TRBD1 (6 bases). This CDR3 spans 13 amino acids. Trimming left V 3 bases short and J 5 bases short, with 11 bases between. The germline V gene encodes CDR1 LNHNV and CDR2 YYDKDF (reference sequence).

The V call is TRBV2, the J call TRBJ2-1; TRBD2 matches at 14 bases. V lost 8 bases and J lost 10; bases outside the gene matches: 7. Germline V lookup: CDR1 SNHLY, CDR2 FYNNEI. This CDR3 is 14 amino acids long. CDR3 in amino acids: CASGGLAGVGEQFF. CDR3 in DNA: TGTGCCAGCGGGGGACTAGCGGGGGTGGGAGAGCAGTTCTTC.

The chain carries TRBV6-4 and TRBJ1-1; 8 nucleotides match TRBD1. V lost 6 bases to trimming and J lost 3 bases; unmatched junction nucleotides: 6. Germline values: CDR1 MRHNA, CDR2 SNTAGT. The CDR3 covers 14 residues. This chain's CDR3 is CASRLGQGYTEAFF. In nucleotides, the CDR3 is TGTGCCAGCAGACTAGGACAGGGCTACACTGAAGCTTTCTTT.

V and J are TRBV5-1 and TRBJ1-1; tentatively, D is TRBD1 (5 bases). The germline CDR1 and CDR2 sequences are SGHRS and YFSETQ. The CDR3 has 15 amino acids. V was clipped by 0 bases and J by 6 bases, with 15 bases between them. This CDR3 reads CASSLALGLGAEAFF. The CDR3 bases are TGCGCCAGCAGCTTGGCCCTGGGACTGGGGGCTGAAGCTTTCTTT. Full variable domain (remainder filled in from reference TRBV5-1 and TRBJ1-1): KAGVTQTPRYLIKTRGQQVTLSCSPISGHRSVSWYQQTPGQGLQFLFEYFSETQRNKGNFPGRFSGRQFSNSRSEMNVSTLELGDSALYLCASSLALGLGAEAFFGQGTRLTVV.

The chain couples TRBV2 to TRBJ1-4, with D unresolved. The CDR3 extends over 14 amino acids. Trimming took off 1 base at V and 8 bases at J, with 11 bases between the two ends. Germline CDR1 SNHLY, CDR2 FYNNEI. CDR3 bases: TGTGCCAGCAGTGAAGGAGTCGGGAAGGAAAAACTGTTTTTT. Translated, it gives CASSEGVGKEKLFF.

The rearrangement links TRBV29-1 to TRBJ2-2; 7 nucleotides line up with TRBD1. CDR1 SQVTM and CDR2 ANQGSEA come from the germline V gene. Trimming removed 4 bases from V and 0 bases from J; junction bases left unmatched: 5. The CDR3 is made up of 15 amino acids. The CDR3 sequence: CSVAQGLTNTGELFF. The CDR3 region has the DNA TGCAGCGTTGCACAGGGGTTAACGAACACCGGGGAGCTGTTTTTT.

This chain links TRBV5-6 with TRBJ2-7, with D possibly being TRBD2 (7 bases). The CDR3 length is 13 residues. Trimming took off 0 bases at V and 10 bases at J, with 14 bases between the two ends. CDR1 is SGHDT and CDR2 is YYEEEE in the germline V gene. The CDR3 loop reads CASSLEGGAGQYF. The CDR3 nucleotides read TGTGCCAGCAGCTTGGAGGGGGGGGCCGGCCAGTACTTC.

This rearrangement joins TRBV9 to TRBJ2-1, with 7 bases matching TRBD2. Germline assignment: CDR1 SGDLS and CDR2 YYNGEE. The CDR3 has 17 residues. V lost 4 bases and J lost 0; bases outside the gene matches: 10. CDR3 region: CASSLTRGLSSYNEQFF. DNA of the CDR3: TGTGCCAGCAGCTTAACGAGGGGACTAAGCTCCTACAATGAGCAGTTCTTC.

The rearrangement uses TRBV28 and TRBJ1-4; the D gene is possibly TRBD1 (6 bases). The CDR3 spans 16 residues. Trimming took off 6 bases at V and 4 bases at J, with 18 bases between the two ends. The germline V gene encodes CDR1 MDHEN and CDR2 SYDVKM. The CDR3 protein is CASSSPSGALNEKLFF. The CDR3 DNA follows: TGTGCCAGCAGCTCCCCTTCAGGGGCTCTTAATGAAAAACTGTTTTTT.

The gene calls are TRBV30 and TRBJ1-2; a weak D match, TRBD1 (5 bases). Trimming removed 3 bases from V and 6 bases from J, with 14 bases in between. Germline V lookup: CDR1 GTSNPN, CDR2 SVGIG (reference sequence). This CDR3 has 13 residues. CDR3 sequence reads: CAWSPDRYNGYTF. The CDR3 nucleotides are TGTGCCTGGAGCCCCGACAGATACAATGGCTACACCTTC.

This sequence joins TRBV29-1 and TRBJ2-2; 7 bases map to TRBD2. CDR3 length: 12 amino acids. The V and J ends lost 6 bases and 7 bases, in that order; junction bases with no gene match: 5. Germline CDR1 reads SQVTM; CDR2 reads ANQGSEA. The CDR3 DNA is TGCAGCGTGCGCGGGGAGGGCGGGGAGCTGTTTTTT. Encoded protein: CSVRGEGGELFF.

V is TRBV2 and J is TRBJ1-2; D is unresolved. Germline-derived CDR1 and CDR2 are SNHLY and FYNNEI. V was trimmed by 0 bases and J by 6 bases, leaving 11 bases between them. The CDR3 runs 14 residues. CDR3 DNA sequence: TGTGCCAGCAGTGAAGCTCGGGATTCTGATGGCTACACCTTC. Translation gives CASSEARDSDGYTF.

On this clone itself: The identical CDR3 is also encoded by other nucleotide sequences in the sample. The V gene is TRBV7-6, the J gene TRBJ1-4, with TRBD1 matching over 8 bases. The germline V gene encodes CDR1 SGHVS and CDR2 FNYEAQ. Unmatched junction bases numbered 5, after V lost 1 base and J lost 7 bases. This CDR3 is 15 amino acids long. The CDR3 protein is CASSLGQGAGEKLFF. The CDR3 coding sequence is TGTGCCAGCAGCTTAGGGCAGGGGGCGGGTGAAAAACTGTTTTTT.

The rearrangement links TRBV5-1 to TRBJ2-3; 10 bases line up with TRBD1. Germline loops: CDR1 SGHRS, CDR2 YFSETQ. CDR3 length: 14 residues. V lost 4 bases, J lost 5 bases, and 4 bases stayed unmatched. CDR3 nucleotides: TGCGCCAGCAGCCACGGGACAGGGGAAGATACGCAGTATTTT. It codes for CASSHGTGEDTQYF.

V gene TRBV9 combines with J gene TRBJ1-4; 7 bases agree with TRBD1. From germline, CDR1 is SGDLS and CDR2 YYNGEE. The junction had 7 bases not matched to a gene; V was cut back by 4 bases and J by 7 bases. This CDR3 is built from 14 residues. The CDR3 coding sequence is TGTGCCAGCAGCACCGGGACAGAGCCTGAAAAACTGTTTTTT. The encoded protein is CASSTGTEPEKLFF.

This clone was found once. This chain links TRBV15 with TRBJ1-5; no definite D call. The CDR3 totals 16 residues. Germline V lookup: CDR1 LNHNV, CDR2 YYDKDF (reference sequence). The V end lost 1 base, the J end lost 5 bases, and 15 bases lay between the germline ends. The CDR3 region is CATSRAVNRRHQPQHF. DNA of the CDR3: TGTGCCACCAGCAGAGCCGTTAATAGGAGGCATCAGCCCCAGCATTTT.

The gene calls are TRBV3-1 (or the pseudogene TRBV3-2) and TRBJ2-1, with TRBD2 matching 14 bases. Germline CDR1 reads LGHDT; CDR2 reads YNNKEL (reference sequence). The CDR3 sequence is 18 residues long. With V trimmed by 5 bases and J by 0 bases, 6 bases remained unmatched. Here the CDR3 reads CASSARTSGGTSYNEQFF. The CDR3 bases are TGTGCCAGCAGCGCACGGACTAGCGGGGGGACCTCCTACAATGAGCAGTTCTTC.

V is TRBV7-9 and J is TRBJ1-4; D gene unclear. Germline assignment: CDR1 SEHNR and CDR2 FQNEAQ (reference sequence). V was trimmed by 5 bases and J by 0 bases, leaving 7 bases between them. The CDR3 runs to 14 residues. The CDR3 is CASSQMTTNEKLFF. The CDR3, as DNA: TGTGCCAGCAGCCAGATGACAACTAATGAAAAACTGTTTTTT.

This chain joins TRBV19 and TRBJ1-5, with D hard to call. Germline V gene sequence: CDR1 LNHDA, CDR2 SQIVND (reference sequence). Trimming stripped 3 bases from V and 5 bases from J, with 17 bases between. The CDR3 covers 16 residues. CDR3 in DNA: TGTGCCAGTAGTATCCCGGCCTCTTTCGGGGATCAGCCCCAGCATTTT. It codes for CASSIPASFGDQPQHF.

The table lists this clone with a count of one. The gene calls are TRBV28 and TRBJ1-4, with unresolved D. The CDR3 extends over 13 amino acids. CDR1 and CDR2 from the germline V gene are MDHEN and SYDVKM. V was pared by 5 bases and J by 8 bases, with 12 bases between. The CDR3 coding sequence is TGTGCCAGCAGTCCCTACCCCGCAGAAAAACTGTTTTTT. Protein product: CASSPYPAEKLFF.

The V gene is TRBV5-5, the J gene TRBJ2-7; D might be TRBD2 (5 bases). The CDR3 is made up of 13 amino acids. Trimming pared 2 bases from V and 6 bases from J, leaving 12 bases between. CDR1 is SGHKS, CDR2 YYEKEE, per germline (reference sequence). This CDR3 is CASSFEGTGEQYF. The CDR3 coding sequence is TGTGCCAGCAGCTTTGAGGGCACGGGCGAGCAGTACTTC.

V gene TRBV27 combines with J gene TRBJ2-5; 11 bases are a match to TRBD2. Trimming removed 2 bases from V and 7 bases from J; junction bases left unmatched: 15. The CDR3 runs 18 residues. Per the germline V gene, CDR1 is MNHEY and CDR2 is SMNVEV (reference sequence). This chain's CDR3 is CASSLAFGSSGGVGTQYF. In DNA form, the CDR3 reads TGTGCCAGCAGTTTAGCGTTTGGTAGTAGCGGGGGGGTAGGGACCCAGTACTTC.

The V call is TRBV7-9, the J call TRBJ1-1; D is undetermined. CDR1 SEHNR and CDR2 FQNEAQ come from the germline V gene (reference sequence). The CDR3 consists of 14 residues. V lost 2 bases and J 5 bases, leaving 12 bases between the germline ends. The CDR3 DNA reads TGTGCCAGCAGCTTAAAGGGTGGGGAGACTGAAGCTTTCTTT. Its translation: CASSLKGGETEAFF.

The chain links TRBV10-3 to TRBJ2-3, with 15 bases fitting TRBD2. CDR1 and CDR2 (germline): ENHRY, SYGVKD. V was pared by 5 bases and J by 1 base, with 1 base of the junction left unmatched. This CDR3 is built from 16 residues. CDR3 DNA: TGTGCCATCAGTCGGACTAGCGGGGGGGGCACAGATACGCAGTATTTT. This sequence encodes CAISRTSGGGTDTQYF.